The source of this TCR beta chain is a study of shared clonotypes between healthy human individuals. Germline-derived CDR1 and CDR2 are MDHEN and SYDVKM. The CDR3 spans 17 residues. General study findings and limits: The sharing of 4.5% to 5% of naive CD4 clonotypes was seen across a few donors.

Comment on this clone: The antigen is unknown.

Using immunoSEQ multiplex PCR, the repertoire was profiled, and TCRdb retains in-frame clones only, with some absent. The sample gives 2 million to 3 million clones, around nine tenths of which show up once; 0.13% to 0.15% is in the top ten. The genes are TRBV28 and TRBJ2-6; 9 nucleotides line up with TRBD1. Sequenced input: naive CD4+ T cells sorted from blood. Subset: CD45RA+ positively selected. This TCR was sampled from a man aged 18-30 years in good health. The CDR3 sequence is CAPPGGQGPPRANVLTF. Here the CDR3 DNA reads TGTGCTCCCCCCGGGGGACAGGGACCTCCGAGGGCCAACGTCCTGACTTTC. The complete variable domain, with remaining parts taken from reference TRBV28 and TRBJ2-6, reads DVKVTQSSRYLVKRTGEKVFLECVQDMDHENMFWYRQDPGLGLRLIYFSYDVKMKEKGDIPEGYSVSREKKERFSLILESASTNQTSMYLCAPPGGQGPPRANVLTFGAGSRLTVL.